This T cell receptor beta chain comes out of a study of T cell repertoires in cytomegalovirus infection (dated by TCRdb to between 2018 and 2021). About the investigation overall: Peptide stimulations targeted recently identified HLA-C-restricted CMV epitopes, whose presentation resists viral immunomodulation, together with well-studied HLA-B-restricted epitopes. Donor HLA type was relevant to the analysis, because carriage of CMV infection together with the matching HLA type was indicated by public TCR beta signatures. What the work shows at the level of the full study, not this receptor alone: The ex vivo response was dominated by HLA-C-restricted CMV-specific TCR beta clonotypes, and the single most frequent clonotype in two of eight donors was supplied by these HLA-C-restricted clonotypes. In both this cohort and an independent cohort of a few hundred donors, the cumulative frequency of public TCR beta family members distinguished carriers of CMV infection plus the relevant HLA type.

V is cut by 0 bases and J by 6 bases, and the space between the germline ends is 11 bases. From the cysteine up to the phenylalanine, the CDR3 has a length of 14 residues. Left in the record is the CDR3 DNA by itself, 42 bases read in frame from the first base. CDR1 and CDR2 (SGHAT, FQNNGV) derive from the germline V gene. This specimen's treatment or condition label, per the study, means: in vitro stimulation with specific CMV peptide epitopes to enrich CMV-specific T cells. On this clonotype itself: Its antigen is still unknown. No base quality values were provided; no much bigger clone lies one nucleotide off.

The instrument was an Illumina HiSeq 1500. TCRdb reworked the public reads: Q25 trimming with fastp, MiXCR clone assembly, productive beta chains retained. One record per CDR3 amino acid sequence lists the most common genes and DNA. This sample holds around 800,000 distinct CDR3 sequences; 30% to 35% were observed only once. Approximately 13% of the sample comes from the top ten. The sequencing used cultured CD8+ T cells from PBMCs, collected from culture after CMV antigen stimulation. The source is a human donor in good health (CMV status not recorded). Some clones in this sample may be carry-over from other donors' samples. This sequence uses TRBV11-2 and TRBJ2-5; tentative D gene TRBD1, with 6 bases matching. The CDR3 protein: CASSLDRGVQTQYF. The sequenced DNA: TGTGCCAGCAGCTTAGACAGGGGTGTACAGACCCAGTACTTC. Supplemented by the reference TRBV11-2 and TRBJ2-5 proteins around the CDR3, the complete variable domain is EAGVAQSPRYKIIEKRQSVAFWCNPISGHATLYWYQQILGQGPKLLIQFQNNGVVDDSQLPKDRFSAERLKGVDSTLKIQPAKLEDSAVYLCASSLDRGVQTQYFGPGTRLLVL.